This TCR beta chain was found in a study of breast tumors, draining lymph nodes, adjacent tissues. TCRdb passed the multiplex PCR reads through MiXCR, listing each CDR3 protein once. This sample has 180,000 or so distinct CDR3 sequences, with 30% to 40% found just once. On this clonotype itself: A clone one base away is much larger, so this may be a read error.

The V end lost 7 bases, the J end lost 0 bases, and 14 bases lay between the germline ends. The CDR3 is 15 amino acids. Looked up from germline, CDR1 is SGHDT and CDR2 is YYEEEE. The lymph nodes were axillary draining lymph nodes from breast cancer patients. The J gene is TRBJ2-1, the V gene TRBV5-6; D not certain. Sequencing input: axillary lymph node tissue. The TCR was taken from a female donor with breast cancer. Some clones in this sample may be carry-over from other donors' samples. The CDR3 nucleotides read TGTGCCAGCGGCACAGACATTTTCTCCTACAATGAGCAGTTCTTC. Translating gives CASGTDIFSYNEQFF.